Below are 11 T cell receptor beta chains sequenced from a single sample in a study of Graves' ophthalmopathy and Graves' hyperthyroidism. Scientists amplified the TCR beta CDR3 regions from RNA transcripts. HTBI primers were used in a first-round RT-PCR, which preceded a second-round multiplex PCR. TCRdb re-analysed the multiplex PCR reads in MiXCR, keeping a single row per CDR3 protein. This sample has more than 550,000 distinct CDR3 sequences, with just over 40% found just once. What was sequenced was peripheral blood. These receptors were taken from an adult man with Graves' ophthalmopathy.

The V call is TRBV10-3, the J call TRBJ2-3, with D unclear. The CDR3 extends over 11 amino acids. Germline loops: CDR1 ENHRY, CDR2 SYGVKD. V was trimmed by 3 bases and J by 8 bases, leaving 6 bases between them. The DNA for the CDR3 is TGTGCCATCAGTGATCAGTCTACGCAGTATTTT. Encoded protein: CAISDQSTQYF.

This clonotype has a count of ten or more. The chain carries TRBV7-8 and TRBJ2-7, with 7 nucleotides matching TRBD1. CDR1 and CDR2 (germline): SGHVS, FQNEAQ. The CDR3 runs 14 residues. With V trimmed by 0 bases and J by 4 bases, 3 bases remained unmatched. Here the CDR3 DNA reads TGTGCCAGCAGCTTAGCGACAGGGAAATACGAGCAGTACTTC. Amino acid sequence: CASSLATGKYEQYF.

The count of this clonotype is one. V gene TRBV10-3 combines with J gene TRBJ2-7, with D possibly matching TRBD2 (5 bases). V lost 5 bases to trimming and J lost 4 bases, with 12 bases between them. The CDR3 spans 13 residues. Germline V lookup: CDR1 ENHRY, CDR2 SYGVKD. This chain's CDR3 is CAISSSDWYEQYF. CDR3 nucleotides: TGTGCCATCAGTTCATCGGACTGGTACGAGCAGTACTTC.

Turning to this clonotype: Since a much larger clone is just one base distant, this may be a read error. V gene TRBV7-2 combines with J gene TRBJ1-2, with D possibly matching TRBD1 (5 bases). Germline CDR1 is SGHTA and CDR2 is FQGNSA. The CDR3 spans 15 residues. CDR3 protein: CAGSQGTAGNYGYTF. The CDR3 DNA reads TGTGCCGGCAGCCAAGGGACGGCCGGAAACTATGGCTACACCTTC.

The J gene is TRBJ2-7, the V gene TRBV3-1; 16 bases match TRBD2. The CDR3 runs 18 residues. V shed 6 bases and J 4 bases; nucleotides not matched to a gene: 12. The V gene's germline CDR1 is LGHDT and CDR2 YNNKEL (reference sequence). The CDR3 spells CASSPPGTSGRVKYEQYF. DNA for the CDR3: TGTGCCAGCAGTCCCCCCGGGACTAGCGGGAGGGTAAAGTACGAGCAGTACTTC.

This rearrangement joins TRBV27 to TRBJ1-5; D not certain. Looked up from germline, CDR1 is MNHEY and CDR2 is SMNVEV (reference sequence). The CDR3 extends over 14 amino acids. V was trimmed by 0 bases and J by 6 bases, leaving 9 bases between them. The CDR3 here is CASSLSVELQPQHF. As DNA, the CDR3 is TGTGCCAGCAGTTTATCAGTCGAACTTCAGCCCCAGCATTTT.

The chain employs TRBV7-9 and TRBJ1-6, with a possible D match to TRBD1 (5 bases). The CDR3 extends over 15 amino acids. Trimming removed 4 bases at V and 4 bases at J, with 11 bases between. Germline values: CDR1 SEHNR, CDR2 FQNEAQ (reference sequence). The CDR3 is CASSSGFSYNSPLHF. DNA for the CDR3: TGTGCCAGCAGCTCAGGGTTCAGTTATAATTCACCCCTCCACTTT.

There are a few counts of this clonotype. The V and J genes are TRBV14 and TRBJ2-2; maybe TRBD2 (5 bases). The CDR3 runs 16 residues. V lost 1 base, J lost 0 bases, and 9 bases lay in between. Per the germline V gene, CDR1 is SGHDN and CDR2 is FVKESK. The CDR3 region has the DNA TGTGCCAGCAGCCAAGCCCGGCGGGCGAACACCGGGGAGCTGTTTTTT. As protein: CASSQARRANTGELFF.

The CDR3 sequence: CASSLQQGRKSYLHF. The CDR3 nucleotides read TGTGCCAGCAGCTTGCAACAGGGGAGAAAATCCTATCTCCACTTT. The rearrangement uses TRBV7-2 and TRBJ1-6, with 7 bases matching TRBD1. Per the germline V gene, CDR1 is SGHTA and CDR2 is FQGNSA. J gave up 16 bases and V 3 bases, and 15 bases lay outside the gene matches. There are 15 residues in the CDR3.

This clonotype was seen a handful of times. The chain couples TRBV3-1 to TRBJ1-1, with 9 bases fitting TRBD1. V was clipped by 6 bases and J by 5 bases; unmatched bases: 10. Germline V CDR1 and CDR2: LGHDT, YNNKEL (reference sequence). This CDR3 is built from 15 residues. CDR3 sequence (DNA): TGTGCCAGCAGTCAGCGGACAGGGGTAATGACTGAAGCTTTCTTT. Amino acids: CASSQRTGVMTEAFF.

This chain links TRBV2 with TRBJ1-5, with 7 bases matching TRBD1. V shed 6 bases and J 5 bases; nucleotides not matched to a gene: 10. The CDR3 sequence is 15 residues long. In germline, CDR1 is SNHLY, CDR2 FYNNEI. The CDR3 reads CASSTGAGSDQPQHF. CDR3 DNA sequence: TGTGCCAGCAGCACAGGGGCAGGGTCTGATCAGCCCCAGCATTTT.